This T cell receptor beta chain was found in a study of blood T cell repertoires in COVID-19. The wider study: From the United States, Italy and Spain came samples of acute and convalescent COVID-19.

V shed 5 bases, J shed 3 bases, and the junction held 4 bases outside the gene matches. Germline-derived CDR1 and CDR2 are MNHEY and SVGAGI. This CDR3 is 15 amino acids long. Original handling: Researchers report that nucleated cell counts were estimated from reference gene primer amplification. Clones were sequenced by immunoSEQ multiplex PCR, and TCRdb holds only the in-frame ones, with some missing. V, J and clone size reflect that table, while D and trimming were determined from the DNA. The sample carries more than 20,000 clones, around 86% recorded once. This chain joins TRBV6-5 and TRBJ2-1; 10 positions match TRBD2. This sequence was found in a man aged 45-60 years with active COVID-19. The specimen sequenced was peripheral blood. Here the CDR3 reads CASSNSGGNYNEQFF. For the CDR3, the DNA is TGTGCCAGCAGTAATAGCGGGGGGAACTACAATGAGCAGTTCTTC.